The 3 T cell receptor beta chains in this list originate from one sample, sequenced in a study of PD-1 blockade in classical Hodgkin lymphoma. Sequencing was performed with immunoSEQ multiplex PCR; in TCRdb, only in-frame clones are kept and a portion is missing. This table has some 16,000 clones, around 84% appearing once. Time point meaning: newly diagnosed, previously untreated cHL patient sample. The CD4+ T cells used were purified from thawed PBMCs through magnetic negative selection. Source material: CD4+ T cells from blood. The receptors here all came from a human donor with classical Hodgkin lymphoma.

This chain links TRBV5-8 with TRBJ2-5; possibly TRBD2 for D (5 bases). The V gene's germline CDR1 is SGHTS and CDR2 YDEGEE. The CDR3 contains 12 residues. V was shortened by 4 bases and J by 5 bases, with 9 bases between the two germline ends. CDR3 sequence: CASSPAGETQYF. CDR3 coding DNA: TGTGCCAGCAGCCCGGCGGGCGAGACCCAGTACTTC.

The chain employs TRBV18 and TRBJ2-4, with D unresolved. Germline V gene lookup returns CDR1 KGHSH and CDR2 LQKENI. The ends were cut back, 0 bases at V and 4 bases at J, with 16 bases in the middle. The CDR3 runs 17 residues. CDR3 nucleotide sequence: TGTGCCAGCTCACCACCGGGTGCCCTTCTGGCTAAAAACATTCAGTACTTC. Its protein product is CASSPPGALLAKNIQYF.

This chain connects TRBV28 to TRBJ1-2; 8 bases align to TRBD1. Germline V CDR1 and CDR2: MDHEN, SYDVKM. V shed 6 bases and J 4 bases; nucleotides not matched to a gene: 7. The CDR3 contains 14 residues. CDR3 protein: CASRAGGATYGYTF. CDR3 DNA sequence: TGTGCCAGCAGGGCAGGGGGCGCAACCTATGGCTACACCTTC.